A single sample is the source of the 3 T cell receptor beta chains below, sequenced in a study of T cells in Graves' hyperthyroidism and ophthalmopathy (dated by TCRdb to 2018 to 2020). The library was built by means of multiplex PCR. TCRdb shows the sequencer as Illumina HiSeq 2000. Amplification of TCR beta CDR3 regions was carried out from RNA transcripts. The first round of RT-PCR for the TCR CDR3 was performed with the HTBI primer set and the Qiagen OneStep RT-PCR kit. The public reads were run again by TCRdb, first through fastp at Q25 and then through MiXCR, and only productive beta chains were kept. Every CDR3 protein is listed once, alongside the most common genes and DNA of its rows. Present in this sample are some 270,000 distinct CDR3 sequences, roughly 14% of which were seen just once. The ten biggest clones cover roughly 7.5% of the sample. The sequencing sample was made of blood. These receptors were obtained from a woman under 40 with Graves' hyperthyroidism that later progressed to Graves' ophthalmopathy.

This clonotype has a count of ten or more. The rearrangement links TRBV27 to TRBJ2-7, with D perhaps TRBD1 (6 bases). Trimming pared 5 bases from V and 2 bases from J, leaving 13 bases between. Germline V lookup: CDR1 MNHEY, CDR2 SMNVEV (reference sequence). The CDR3 contains 14 residues. The CDR3 DNA reads TGTGCCAGCAGTCTCGGACAGTCCCCCTACGAGCAGTACTTC. Amino acids: CASSLGQSPYEQYF.

This clonotype was counted ten times or more. The chain employs TRBV18 and TRBJ2-7; D is unresolved. Trimming cost V 0 bases and J 6 bases, with 6 bases left between them. Germline V CDR1 and CDR2: KGHSH, LQKENI. CDR3 length: 12 amino acids. CDR3 region: CASSPPIGEQYF. The CDR3 nucleotides read TGTGCCAGCTCACCACCGATAGGCGAGCAGTACTTC. The whole variable domain, filled in from reference TRBV18 and TRBJ2-7, reads NAGVMQNPRHLVRRRGQEARLRCSPMKGHSHVYWYRQLPEEGLKFMVYLQKENIIDESGMPKERFSAEFPKEGPSILRIQQVVRGDSAAYFCASSPPIGEQYFGPGTRLTVT.

The chain has TRBV24-1 and TRBJ2-2, with 7 positions matching TRBD1. After removal of 7 bases from V and 13 bases from J, the junction contained 17 bases not matched to a gene. Germline CDR1 is KGHDR and CDR2 is SFDVKD. CDR3 length: 15 residues. CDR3 DNA: TGTGCCACCAGCCCTACTCCGACAGGGTTGGTTAGGCTGTTTTTT. Amino acids: CATSPTPTGLVRLFF.